These 5 T cell receptor beta chains were sequenced from one sample in a study of blood T cells in healthy people across ages. Through a sample-barcoded 5' primer and a J-beta primer mix, a second PCR was run for roughly 6 to 11 cycles. In TCRdb, the 5' RACE reads were re-called with MiXCR into one record per CDR3 protein. The sample holds about 1.6 million distinct CDR3 sequences; 30% to 35% are singletons and the top ten take about 11%. The sequenced sample consisted of blood. The receptor set was obtained from a woman aged 25 to 39 in good health.

The CDR3 loop is CASSWTGTGKNIQYF. DNA for the CDR3: TGTGCCAGCAGCTGGACAGGGACGGGGAAAAACATTCAGTACTTC. This chain joins TRBV5-6 and TRBJ2-4, with TRBD1 identical over 8 bases. Germline trimming cut 3 bases from V and 4 bases from J; bases unmatched to any gene: 6. This CDR3 region has 15 residues. In germline, CDR1 is SGHDT, CDR2 YYEEEE.

With regard to this clonotype: A much bigger clone sits one base away, suggesting this may be a read error. This chain connects TRBV29-1 to TRBJ2-6; tentative D call: TRBD2 (5 bases). Germline CDR1 reads SQVTM; CDR2 reads ANQGSEA. With 8 bases removed from V and 4 bases from J, the gap between germline ends came to 21 bases. The CDR3 is made up of 16 amino acids. In DNA, the CDR3 is TGCAGCTGGGTGGGGAGCCACCCTGTAGGGGCCAACGTCCTGACTTTC. Its translation is CSWVGSHPVGANVLTF.

This chain joins TRBV3-1 and TRBJ2-3; D not certain. The ends were cut back, 0 bases at V and 1 base at J, with 11 bases in the middle. The CDR3 extends over 16 amino acids. The germline gives CDR1 LGHDT, CDR2 YNNKEL (reference sequence). The CDR3 protein is CASSQDRIAGTDTQYF. Written as DNA, the CDR3 is TGTGCCAGCAGCCAAGATCGGATAGCTGGCACAGATACGCAGTATTTT.

J is TRBJ2-2 and V is TRBV20-1, with 10 bases matching TRBD1. The CDR3 extends over 15 amino acids. Germline V gene data show CDR1 as DFQATT and CDR2 as SNEGSKA (reference sequence). V trimming: 5 bases; J trimming: 5 bases; junction bases outside the gene matches: 8. The DNA for the CDR3 is TGCAGTGCTCCCAGCGGGACAGGGGCTACCGGGGAGCTGTTTTTT. The encoded protein is CSAPSGTGATGELFF.

The V and J genes are TRBV5-1 and TRBJ1-2; D perhaps matches TRBD1 (6 bases). The CDR3 length is 18 residues. Germline values: CDR1 SGHRS, CDR2 YFSETQ. Between the trimmed V and J ends, which lost 2 bases and 4 bases, there was a span of 24 bases. CDR3 loop: CASSFEPTRGRLIYGYTF. In DNA form, the CDR3 reads TGCGCCAGCAGCTTCGAACCGACCAGGGGTCGGTTGATCTATGGCTACACCTTC. Variable domain in full (rest from reference TRBV5-1 and TRBJ1-2): KAGVTQTPRYLIKTRGQQVTLSCSPISGHRSVSWYQQTPGQGLQFLFEYFSETQRNKGNFPGRFSGRQFSNSRSEMNVSTLELGDSALYLCASSFEPTRGRLIYGYTFGSGTRLTVV.